A selection of T cell receptor beta chains follows, all from one sample in a study of blood T cells in healthy people across ages. TCRdb reprocessed the 5' RACE reads via MiXCR and lists one record per CDR3 protein. The sample holds some 1.8 million distinct CDR3 sequences; about 39% are singletons and the top ten take about 21%. Sample: blood. Receptors originate from a human donor in good health. Each CDR3 is given with its conserved first and last residue. Fields, in order: J gene, V gene, D gene, clone size, CDR3 DNA, CDR3 protein. D genes are given only for firm matches. Not every row has a clone size; where given, it reads once, few, many or a size class.

j_call: TRBJ2-3; v_call: TRBV3-1; d_call: TRBD2; clone_size: .; cdr3_nt: TGTGCCAGCAGCCAAGATTCGATAGCGGGGGGGTTAACAGATACGCAGTATTTT; cdr3_aa: CASSQDSIAGGLTDTQYF
j_call: TRBJ1-1; v_call: TRBV6-6; d_call: .; clone_size: .; cdr3_nt: TGTGCCAGCAGGTCCTACCCATTGGGCACTGAAGCTTTCTTT; cdr3_aa: CASRSYPLGTEAFF
j_call: TRBJ1-1; v_call: TRBV2; d_call: TRBD1; clone_size: .; cdr3_nt: TGTGCCAGCAGTGAAGCCCCCCCGGGACAGTTGACTGAAGCTTTCTTT; cdr3_aa: CASSEAPPGQLTEAFF
j_call: TRBJ2-1; v_call: TRBV4-1; d_call: .; clone_size: few; cdr3_nt: TGCGCCAGCAGCCAAGAACTGGGGCCTACTCTTAAGTTCTTC; cdr3_aa: CASSQELGPTLKFF
j_call: TRBJ2-1; v_call: TRBV25-1; d_call: .; clone_size: once; cdr3_nt: TGTGCCAGCAGTGAGCGGCGGCGGTACAATGAGCAGTTCTTC; cdr3_aa: CASSERRRYNEQFF
j_call: TRBJ2-3; v_call: TRBV7-2; d_call: TRBD2; clone_size: .; cdr3_nt: TGTGCCAGCAGCTGGAAGATTAGCGGGTCTAGCACAGATACGCAGTATTTT; cdr3_aa: CASSWKISGSSTDTQYF
j_call: TRBJ1-2; v_call: TRBV7-2; d_call: .; clone_size: .; cdr3_nt: TGTGCCAGCAGCTTCGACCGATTCTATGGCTACACCTTC; cdr3_aa: CASSFDRFYGYTF
j_call: TRBJ2-7; v_call: TRBV6-6; d_call: .; clone_size: many; cdr3_nt: TGTGCCAGCGCGGACTACGAGCAGTACTTC; cdr3_aa: CASADYEQYF
j_call: TRBJ2-7; v_call: TRBV10-3; d_call: .; clone_size: .; cdr3_nt: TGTGCCATCGGAGGGAGATACGAGCAGTACTTC; cdr3_aa: CAIGGRYEQYF
j_call: TRBJ1-2; v_call: TRBV4-3; d_call: TRBD1; clone_size: .; cdr3_nt: TGCGCCAGCAGCCAAGAATTGGGGGGACAGGGATTTGGCGGCTACACCTTC; cdr3_aa: CASSQELGGQGFGGYTF
j_call: TRBJ2-4; v_call: TRBV6-6; d_call: .; clone_size: .; cdr3_nt: TGTGCCAGCAGTTACACGAACATTCAGTACTTC; cdr3_aa: CASSYTNIQYF
j_call: TRBJ2-5; v_call: TRBV20-1; d_call: .; clone_size: .; cdr3_nt: TGCAGTGCTAGGGGGACTTACCAAGAGACCCAGTACTTC; cdr3_aa: CSARGTYQETQYF
j_call: TRBJ2-1; v_call: TRBV20-1; d_call: TRBD2; clone_size: few; cdr3_nt: TGCAGTGCTAGAGGGGGACTAGCGGGGGGGAATGAGCAGTTCTTC; cdr3_aa: CSARGGLAGGNEQFF
j_call: TRBJ1-2; v_call: TRBV28; d_call: TRBD1; clone_size: few; cdr3_nt: TGTGCCAGCAGTTCTTTCCCAGGGGGCGCGCTCTATGGCTACACCTTC; cdr3_aa: CASSSFPGGALYGYTF
j_call: TRBJ2-5; v_call: TRBV7-9; d_call: TRBD2; clone_size: .; cdr3_nt: TGTGCCAGCAGCTCCTCGGGACTAGGGGGGACCCAGTACTTC; cdr3_aa: CASSSSGLGGTQYF
j_call: TRBJ2-7; v_call: TRBV4-3; d_call: TRBD1; clone_size: .; cdr3_nt: TGCGCCAGCAGCCAAGATGGGCCCCCAGGGACAGGGAGCTACGAGCAGTACTTC; cdr3_aa: CASSQDGPPGTGSYEQYF
j_call: TRBJ2-3; v_call: TRBV7-8; d_call: .; clone_size: .; cdr3_nt: TGTGCCAGCAGCGCAGGCGTCACTAGCACAGATACGCAGTATTTT; cdr3_aa: CASSAGVTSTDTQYF
j_call: TRBJ2-7; v_call: TRBV9; d_call: .; clone_size: few; cdr3_nt: TGTGCCAGCAGCGAGGGGGGGGTACAGCAGTACTTC; cdr3_aa: CASSEGGVQQYF
j_call: TRBJ1-2; v_call: TRBV20-1; d_call: TRBD1; clone_size: few; cdr3_nt: TGCAGTGCAGCCCCGACAGGGCGTGCTACTAACTATGGCTACACCTTC; cdr3_aa: CSAAPTGRATNYGYTF
j_call: TRBJ2-3; v_call: TRBV5-1; d_call: TRBD2; clone_size: .; cdr3_nt: TGCGCCAGCAGCTTGGATTTGGAGTGGGACTACAACACAGATACGCAGTATTTT; cdr3_aa: CASSLDLEWDYNTDTQYF
j_call: TRBJ1-1; v_call: TRBV7-2; d_call: .; clone_size: .; cdr3_nt: TGTGCCAGCAGCTCTTCTCTTATGAATGAAGCTTTCTTT; cdr3_aa: CASSSSLMNEAFF
j_call: TRBJ2-5; v_call: TRBV28; d_call: TRBD2; clone_size: .; cdr3_nt: TGTGCCAGCAGTCAATCGCGTAGCGGGGAGTGGCAAGAGACCCAGTACTTC; cdr3_aa: CASSQSRSGEWQETQYF
j_call: TRBJ2-1; v_call: TRBV29-1; d_call: TRBD1; clone_size: many; cdr3_nt: TGCAGTACACACCCCGGGACAGGGTCTGTCGACAATGAGCAGTTCTTC; cdr3_aa: CSTHPGTGSVDNEQFF
j_call: TRBJ2-1; v_call: TRBV7-9; d_call: .; clone_size: .; cdr3_nt: TGTGCCAGCAGCTTAGTGACGGCTGAGCAGTTCTTC; cdr3_aa: CASSLVTAEQFF
j_call: TRBJ1-1; v_call: TRBV7-2; d_call: .; clone_size: .; cdr3_nt: TGTGCCAGCAGCTCCTACACCGACACTGAAGCTTTCTTT; cdr3_aa: CASSSYTDTEAFF
j_call: TRBJ1-4; v_call: TRBV20-1; d_call: .; clone_size: few; cdr3_nt: TGCAGTGCTAGAGATGGGGTAAAAGAAAAACTGTTTTTT; cdr3_aa: CSARDGVKEKLFF
j_call: TRBJ2-6; v_call: TRBV29-1; d_call: TRBD2; clone_size: few; cdr3_nt: TGCAGCGTTGAAGCGGGAGGGGCTGGGGCCAACGTCCTGACTTTC; cdr3_aa: CSVEAGGAGANVLTF
j_call: TRBJ2-7; v_call: TRBV9; d_call: .; clone_size: once; cdr3_nt: TGTGCCAGCAGCACTCATCCCCAGCAACACGAGCAGTACTTC; cdr3_aa: CASSTHPQQHEQYF
j_call: TRBJ2-7; v_call: TRBV5-6; d_call: .; clone_size: few; cdr3_nt: TGTGCCAGCAGCGTAACTACAGGGTTCCTTCCCTACGAGCAGTACTTC; cdr3_aa: CASSVTTGFLPYEQYF
j_call: TRBJ1-2; v_call: TRBV7-9; d_call: .; clone_size: .; cdr3_nt: TGTGCCAGCAGCAGCAGACAGAGGGCTAACTATGGCTACACCTTC; cdr3_aa: CASSSRQRANYGYTF
j_call: TRBJ2-5; v_call: TRBV29-1; d_call: TRBD2; clone_size: few; cdr3_nt: TGCAGCGTTGGTTCAGCGGGGGCGCTCCAAGAGACCCAGTACTTC; cdr3_aa: CSVGSAGALQETQYF
j_call: TRBJ2-3; v_call: TRBV20-1; d_call: TRBD1; clone_size: many; cdr3_nt: TGCAGTGCTAGAGATATATCAAAATCGGGGACAGAAAGCACAGATACGCAGTATTTT; cdr3_aa: CSARDISKSGTESTDTQYF
j_call: TRBJ1-2; v_call: TRBV20-1; d_call: .; clone_size: few; cdr3_nt: TGCAGTGCTAGAGGGGGGGAGTTGGAGTATGGCTACACCTTC; cdr3_aa: CSARGGELEYGYTF
j_call: TRBJ2-1; v_call: TRBV5-1; d_call: .; clone_size: .; cdr3_nt: TGCGCCAGCAGCTTGGGCAGGTACAACAACGAGCAGTTCTTC; cdr3_aa: CASSLGRYNNEQFF
j_call: TRBJ1-5; v_call: TRBV12-3/TRBV12-4; d_call: .; clone_size: .; cdr3_nt: TGTGCCAGCAGTTTGGGACCCTACAATCAGCCCCAGCATTTT; cdr3_aa: CASSLGPYNQPQHF
j_call: TRBJ1-1; v_call: TRBV9; d_call: TRBD1; clone_size: few; cdr3_nt: TGTGCCAGCAGCAGGGGGCGAGGAAACACTGAAGCTTTCTTT; cdr3_aa: CASSRGRGNTEAFF
j_call: TRBJ2-4; v_call: TRBV25-1; d_call: .; clone_size: few; cdr3_nt: TGTGCCAGCTCGCTAGCGACCGCGGGGCCGAAAAACATTCAGTACTTC; cdr3_aa: CASSLATAGPKNIQYF
j_call: TRBJ2-3; v_call: TRBV18; d_call: TRBD2; clone_size: .; cdr3_nt: TGTGCCAGCTCACCTGACGCCGGGACTACTAACACAGATACGCAGTATTTT; cdr3_aa: CASSPDAGTTNTDTQYF
j_call: TRBJ2-7; v_call: TRBV7-9; d_call: TRBD1; clone_size: few; cdr3_nt: TGTGCCAGCAGCTCCGTATTACACCGGGACAGGGTTGAGCAGTACTTC; cdr3_aa: CASSSVLHRDRVEQYF
j_call: TRBJ1-4; v_call: TRBV15; d_call: .; clone_size: few; cdr3_nt: TGTGCCACCAGCAACATAGGGCTTGTAGATGAAAAACTGTTTTTT; cdr3_aa: CATSNIGLVDEKLFF
j_call: TRBJ1-1; v_call: TRBV29-1; d_call: .; clone_size: .; cdr3_nt: TGCAGCGTCTCTCTAGGGACAAACATGAACACTGAAGCTTTCTTT; cdr3_aa: CSVSLGTNMNTEAFF
j_call: TRBJ2-5; v_call: TRBV29-1; d_call: .; clone_size: many; cdr3_nt: TGCAGCGTTGAAGATCCAGCGTCCCCCAAGACCCAGTACTTC; cdr3_aa: CSVEDPASPKTQYF